The 21 T cell receptor beta chains below come from one sample, sequenced in a study of shared clonotypes between healthy human individuals. The protocol was immunoSEQ multiplex PCR, while the TCRdb copy is restricted to in-frame clones and leaves out a portion. This repertoire shows around 1 million clones, more than 75% found once; its top ten account for approximately 1.5%. Sample: memory CD4+ T cells sorted from blood. Stated subset: CD45RA-negative fraction. Every receptor here comes from a man aged 18 to 29 in good health.

The V and J genes are TRBV27 and TRBJ1-2; D perhaps matches TRBD1 (6 bases). Trimming took 6 bases from V and 5 from J, leaving 19 bases between them. This CDR3 is built from 15 residues. CDR1 is MNHEY, CDR2 SMNVEV, per germline (reference sequence). CDR3 sequence (DNA): TGTGCCAGCAGATCTACAGGGCCAGAACCTTATGGCTACACCTTC. It translates to CASRSTGPEPYGYTF.

V and J are TRBV30 and TRBJ2-1, with 7 bases matching TRBD2. V lost 0 bases to trimming and J lost 4 bases; unmatched junction nucleotides: 9. This CDR3 is 16 amino acids long. Germline loops: CDR1 GTSNPN, CDR2 SVGIG (reference sequence). The CDR3 loop is CAWSVLSRAGYNEQFF. CDR3 nucleotide sequence: TGTGCCTGGAGTGTACTCAGCCGAGCGGGGTACAATGAGCAGTTCTTC.

This clone was seen more than once but under ten times. This chain connects TRBV5-1 to TRBJ1-6, with a possible D match to TRBD1 (6 bases). Germline loops: CDR1 SGHRS, CDR2 YFSETQ. V was pared by 8 bases and J by 8 bases, with 20 bases between. The CDR3 loop spans 15 amino acids. The CDR3 spells CASNGGDMRDSPLHF. The CDR3 nucleotides are TGCGCCAGTAACGGCGGGGACATGAGGGATTCACCCCTCCACTTT.

V usage is TRBV5-1 and J usage is TRBJ1-4, with a possible D match to TRBD1 (6 bases). V was shortened by 4 bases and J by 8 bases, with 21 bases between the two germline ends. Looked up from germline, CDR1 is SGHRS and CDR2 is YFSETQ. The length of the CDR3 is 16 residues. CDR3 coding DNA: TGCGCCAGCAGCCCTCAACAGGGCGGAGGGGTGGAAAAACTGTTTTTT. It encodes CASSPQQGGGVEKLFF.

The chain employs TRBV2 and TRBJ2-7, with TRBD2 matching over 14 bases. Germline trimming cut 6 bases from V and 4 bases from J; bases unmatched to any gene: 8. CDR1 and CDR2 from the germline V gene are SNHLY and FYNNEI. The CDR3 is 16 residues long. The CDR3 region is CASRLETSGRGYEQYF. The DNA of the CDR3 is TGTGCCAGCAGGCTGGAGACTAGCGGGAGGGGGTACGAGCAGTACTTC. The full variable domain, with the rest looked up from reference TRBV2 and TRBJ2-7, is EPEVTQTPSHQVTQMGQEVILRCVPISNHLYFYWYRQILGQKVEFLVSFYNNEISEKSEIFDDQFSVERPDGSNFTLKIRSTKLEDSAMYFCASRLETSGRGYEQYFGPGTRLTVT.

The rearrangement links TRBV27 to TRBJ2-2; 9 bases align to TRBD2. Germline V lookup: CDR1 MNHEY, CDR2 SMNVEV (reference sequence). V was pared by 2 bases and J by 0 bases, with 7 bases of the junction left unmatched. The CDR3 sequence is 18 residues long. In DNA form, the CDR3 reads TGTGCCAGCAGTTTACGCGGGAGGGCCCGCGCGAACACCGGGGAGCTGTTTTTT. Its protein product is CASSLRGRARANTGELFF.

This clone came up a few times. The chain joins TRBV15 to TRBJ2-2; 7 bases align to TRBD1. J was trimmed by 1 base and V by 3 bases; bases with no gene match: 8. The CDR3 is made up of 17 amino acids. Germline assignment: CDR1 LNHNV and CDR2 YYDKDF (reference sequence). CDR3 DNA: TGTGCCACCAGCAGTGGGGTGGGGACAGTGAACACCGGGGAGCTGTTTTTT. It is translated as CATSSGVGTVNTGELFF.

This rearrangement joins TRBV27 to TRBJ2-7; D perhaps matches TRBD2 (6 bases). The CDR3 loop spans 16 amino acids. The germline CDR1 and CDR2 sequences are MNHEY and SMNVEV (reference sequence). V was cut by 0 bases and J by 0 bases, with 12 bases left in between. DNA of the CDR3: TGTGCCAGCAGTTTATCGGGAGCGGGTGCCTCCTACGAGCAGTACTTC. The encoded protein is CASSLSGAGASYEQYF.

V is TRBV7-2 and J is TRBJ2-1, with 7 positions matching TRBD2. Losses at the gene ends were 4 bases for V and 3 bases for J; bases not matched to a gene: 15. The CDR3 is made up of 18 amino acids. CDR1 is SGHTA and CDR2 is FQGNSA in the germline V gene. CDR3: CASSSQPSGSSFYNEQFF. The CDR3 nucleotides read TGTGCCAGCAGCTCACAACCTAGCGGAAGCTCATTCTACAATGAGCAGTTCTTC.

Here the CDR3 reads CATSSRPPTDGYTF. The CDR3 DNA sequence: TGTGCCACCAGCAGCCGTCCCCCGACCGATGGCTACACCTTC. The chain carries TRBV15 and TRBJ1-2; no firm D call. The CDR3 loop spans 14 amino acids. Trimming took off 3 bases at V and 6 bases at J, with 14 bases between the two ends. The V gene's germline CDR1 is LNHNV and CDR2 YYDKDF (reference sequence).

This chain connects TRBV4-3 to TRBJ1-1; 9 bases agree with TRBD1. J was trimmed by 3 bases and V by 0 bases; bases with no gene match: 14. The germline CDR1 and CDR2 sequences are LGHNA and YSLEER. The CDR3 is 19 amino acids. CDR3 in amino acids: CASSQDYGQGMWPDTEAFF. The CDR3 nucleotides are TGCGCCAGCAGCCAAGACTACGGACAGGGGATGTGGCCGGACACTGAAGCTTTCTTT.

This rearrangement joins TRBV19 to TRBJ1-5; a weak D match, TRBD1 (5 bases). Germline CDR1 reads LNHDA; CDR2 reads SQIVND (reference sequence). Trimming removed 3 bases at V and 6 bases at J, with 18 bases between. This CDR3 comprises 16 residues. The CDR3 region has the DNA TGTGCCAGTAGTATGGGGGTGGCAGGGCCCCCTCAGCCCCAGCATTTT. Its protein product is CASSMGVAGPPQPQHF.

V is TRBV9 and J is TRBJ2-5, with D perhaps given as TRBD1 or TRBD2 (5 bases each). Trimming removed 3 bases at V and 4 bases at J, with 13 bases between. Germline V gene sequence: CDR1 SGDLS, CDR2 YYNGEE. The CDR3 consists of 14 residues. CDR3 region: CASSAGTTRETQYF. CDR3 DNA: TGTGCCAGCAGCGCAGGGACCACCCGAGAGACCCAGTACTTC.

The V call is TRBV7-9, the J call TRBJ2-1; D is unresolved. The germline V gene has CDR1 SEHNR and CDR2 FQNEAQ (reference sequence). Trimming removed 1 base from V and 6 bases from J, with 16 bases in between. The CDR3 has 16 amino acids. DNA for the CDR3: TGTGCCAGCAGCTTAGTAGCTGGGTCGGTCGGCAATGAGCAGTTCTTC. Residues: CASSLVAGSVGNEQFF. The full variable domain, its missing parts supplied by reference TRBV7-9 and TRBJ2-1, is DTGVSQNPRHKITKRGQNVTFRCDPISEHNRLYWYRQTLGQGPEFLTYFQNEAQLEKSRLLSDRFSAERPKGSFSTLEIQRTEQGDSAMYLCASSLVAGSVGNEQFFGPGTRLTVL.

The chain has TRBV5-1 and TRBJ2-3; 7 nucleotides align to TRBD1. V trimming: 1 base; J trimming: 4 bases; junction bases outside the gene matches: 6. CDR1 is SGHRS and CDR2 is YFSETQ in the germline V gene. This CDR3 comprises 15 residues. The DNA for the CDR3 is TGCGCCAGCAGCTTGCAAGGACAGGTCGCAGATACGCAGTATTTT. It encodes CASSLQGQVADTQYF.

The chain combines TRBV10-3 with TRBJ1-4; TRBD1 might be the D (6 bases). Deletions cut 0 bases from V and 8 bases from J, with 13 bases between. CDR3 length equals 15 residues. Germline V gives CDR1 ENHRY, CDR2 SYGVKD. The CDR3 bases are TGTGCCATCAGTGAGTCCATCAGGGGCCGCGAAAAACTGTTTTTT. Protein sequence: CAISESIRGREKLFF.

J is TRBJ2-5 and V is TRBV11-2; perhaps TRBD2 as D (5 bases). V lost 5 bases and J 1 base, leaving 14 bases between the germline ends. The length of the CDR3 is 15 residues. Germline V gives CDR1 SGHAT, CDR2 FQNNGV. Here the CDR3 DNA reads TGTGCCAGCAGCCCCTTAAGACTAAGCCAAGAGACCCAGTACTTC. Translating gives CASSPLRLSQETQYF.

This chain connects TRBV19 to TRBJ1-2, with unresolved D. V was trimmed by 3 bases and J by 1 base, leaving 9 bases between them. From germline, CDR1 is LNHDA and CDR2 SQIVND (reference sequence). CDR3 length equals 14 residues. CDR3 residues: CASSIHSLNYGYTF. CDR3 DNA: TGTGCCAGTAGTATCCACAGTCTTAACTATGGCTACACCTTC. The whole variable domain, filled in from reference TRBV19 and TRBJ1-2, reads DGGITQSPKYLFRKEGQNVTLSCEQNLNHDAMYWYRQDPGQGLRLIYYSQIVNDFQKGDIAEGYSVSREKKESFPLTVTSAQKNPTAFYLCASSIHSLNYGYTFGSGTRLTVV.

The V gene is TRBV15, the J gene TRBJ2-3; D may correspond to TRBD1 or TRBD2 (5 bases each). Germline V gene lookup returns CDR1 LNHNV and CDR2 YYDKDF (reference sequence). The CDR3 has 14 residues. V was trimmed by 7 bases and J by 6 bases, leaving 17 bases between them. The CDR3 sequence: CATTYQTGTDTQYF. The CDR3 bases are TGTGCCACCACCTATCAGACTGGGACGGATACGCAGTATTTT.

V is TRBV2 and J is TRBJ2-5; D possibly matches TRBD1 or TRBD2 (5 bases each). Trimming took off 2 bases at V and 7 bases at J, with 14 bases between the two ends. The CDR3 spans 14 residues. CDR1 and CDR2 (germline): SNHLY, FYNNEI. CDR3 in amino acids: CASSELWGSGTQYF. The CDR3 nucleotides read TGTGCCAGCAGTGAACTTTGGGGGTCGGGGACCCAGTACTTC.

DNA of the CDR3: TGTGCCAGTGGTAGGGCCCGATATGGCTACACCTTC. Translation gives CASGRARYGYTF. This chain connects TRBV19 to TRBJ1-2; no definite D call. Trimming removed 8 bases from V and 5 bases from J, with 12 bases in between. In germline, CDR1 is LNHDA, CDR2 SQIVND (reference sequence). This CDR3 has 12 amino acids.